This TCR beta chain comes out of a study of T cell responses to AZD1222 COVID-19 vaccine. Overall study: The analysis combined second doses at about 4 or about 12 weeks.

Trimming at V came to 6 bases and at J to 6 bases, leaving 7 bases not matched to a gene. This CDR3 contains 15 residues. Germline V CDR1 and CDR2: SGHNT, YENEEA. Only in-frame clones appear in the TCRdb table, and some are missing; sequencing was by immunoSEQ multiplex PCR. The sample carries approximately 80,000 clones, 85% to 90% recorded once. Study outcomes and limitations: Spike-wide coverage was observed for vaccine-associated CD4 TCRs, with dominant responses at 160-218 and 743-854. Rises in breadth and depth of Spike-specific TCRs came after two AZD1222 doses. Mostly white British, mostly female donors; authors suggested clonal diversity may be underestimated.

With regard to this clone: Its target is not known.

Sequencing used peripheral blood, obtained on day 0 of AZD1222 vaccination. The receptor was derived from an adult in good health. This chain links TRBV11-3 with TRBJ2-1, with 11 bases identical to TRBD1. CDR3 nucleotide sequence: TGTGCCAGCAGGACCGGGACAGGGGGTTCCAATGAGCAGTTCTTC. Its protein is CASRTGTGGSNEQFF.